This is a list of T cell receptor beta chains from one sample in a study of blood T cell repertoires in COVID-19. Generated by immunoSEQ multiplex PCR, the TCRdb table keeps only in-frame clones and is missing some. This table has about 420,000 clones, 85% to 90% appearing once. The material sequenced was peripheral blood. Source of these receptors: a man younger than 35 with COVID-19, enrolled during active disease. Both conserved end residues are part of each CDR3. A D gene is named only where the DNA matches it firmly. Where a row states a size, it is once, few, many or the class of an expanded clone; other rows omit it.

V gene,D gene,clone size,J gene,CDR3 protein,CDR3 DNA
TRBV5-4,TRBD2,.,TRBJ2-5,CASSPTSGTVGETQYF,TGTGCCAGCAGCCCGACTAGCGGGACGGTTGGGGAGACCCAGTACTTC
TRBV5-1,TRBD1,.,TRBJ2-3,CASSRGQGIADTQYF,TGCGCCAGCAGCAGGGGACAGGGGATTGCAGATACGCAGTATTTT
TRBV6-5,.,.,TRBJ2-7,CASSSLSYEQYF,TGTGCCAGCAGTTCCCTCTCCTACGAGCAGTACTTC
TRBV4-1,TRBD2,.,TRBJ2-2,CASSQVRLAGGLTGELFF,TGCGCCAGCAGCCAAGTGCGACTAGCGGGAGGGCTTACCGGGGAGCTGTTTTTT
TRBV5-1,TRBD2,.,TRBJ2-7,CASSLDAGLAREQYF,TGCGCCAGCAGCTTGGACGCGGGACTAGCGAGGGAGCAGTACTTC
TRBV7-2,TRBD2,.,TRBJ2-1,CASSPRGGRAEQFF,TGTGCCAGCAGCCCCCGGGGGGGGAGGGCTGAGCAGTTCTTC
TRBV5-1,TRBD1,.,TRBJ2-2,CASSPGGETGELFF,TGCGCCAGCAGCCCAGGGGGCGAAACCGGGGAGCTGTTTTTT
TRBV13,TRBD2,once,TRBJ2-7,CASSRGGYEQYF,TGTGCCAGCAGCAGGGGAGGGTACGAGCAGTACTTC
TRBV7-9,TRBD2,.,TRBJ2-1,CASSLGRSSGSKDEQFF,TGTGCCAGCAGCTTAGGGCGGTCTAGCGGATCGAAGGATGAGCAGTTCTTC
TRBV7-2,TRBD1,.,TRBJ2-5,CASSPQTGGKETQYF,TGTGCCAGCAGCCCACAGACAGGGGGCAAGGAGACCCAGTACTTC
TRBV6-5,TRBD1,.,TRBJ1-1,CASRLQGAGNTEAFF,TGTGCCAGCAGACTTCAGGGGGCCGGTAACACTGAAGCTTTCTTT
TRBV5-6,.,.,TRBJ1-5,CASSLSYSNQPQHF,TGTGCCAGCAGCCTGAGTTATAGCAATCAGCCCCAGCATTTT
TRBV27,TRBD2,.,TRBJ2-5,CASSLNGGLAGRETQYF,TGTGCCAGCAGTTTAAACGGAGGACTAGCGGGAAGAGAGACCCAGTACTTC
TRBV29-1,.,.,TRBJ2-7,CSVKREARIEQYF,TGCAGCGTTAAGAGGGAGGCAAGGATCGAGCAGTACTTC
TRBV11-2,TRBD1,.,TRBJ2-1,CASSFGQGNEQFF,TGTGCCAGCAGCTTTGGACAGGGCAATGAGCAGTTCTTC
TRBV19,.,.,TRBJ1-2,CASRIAGGRGYTF,TGTGCCAGTCGGATCGCCGGGGGACGTGGCTACACCTTC
TRBV21-1,.,.,TRBJ2-7,CASSKVGGKDEQYF,TGTGCCAGCAGCAAAGTCGGAGGGAAGGACGAGCAGTACTTC
TRBV19,.,few,TRBJ1-6,CASSRDFNGESPLHF,TGTGCCAGTAGTCGGGACTTTAATGGGGAATCACCCCTCCACTTT
TRBV2,TRBD2,.,TRBJ2-2,CASRVAGGPGGELFF,TGTGCCAGCAGGGTAGCGGGGGGGCCTGGCGGGGAGCTGTTTTTT
TRBV5-6,TRBD1,.,TRBJ1-2,CASSFLGQINLYGYTF,TGTGCCAGCAGCTTCCTGGGACAGATAAATCTCTATGGCTACACCTTC
TRBV9,TRBD2,.,TRBJ2-2,CASSVAPTSGANTGELFF,TGTGCCAGCAGCGTAGCCCCAACTAGCGGGGCGAACACCGGGGAGCTGTTTTTT
TRBV5-1,.,.,TRBJ1-1,CASNDPRTANTEAFF,TGCGCCAGCAACGACCCTCGGACAGCGAACACTGAAGCTTTCTTT
TRBV11-3,.,.,TRBJ2-4,CASSFLAKNIQYF,TGTGCCAGCAGCTTCCTAGCCAAAAACATTCAGTACTTC
TRBV29-1,.,.,TRBJ1-1,CSVGAGMNTEAFF,TGCAGCGTTGGGGCGGGTATGAACACTGAAGCTTTCTTT
TRBV19,TRBD2,.,TRBJ2-3,CASGTTGADTQYF,TGTGCCAGCGGGACTACTGGGGCAGATACGCAGTATTTT
TRBV9,TRBD2,.,TRBJ2-1,CASSKGTSVYNEQFF,TGTGCCAGCAGCAAGGGGACTAGCGTCTACAATGAGCAGTTCTTC
TRBV11-3,.,.,TRBJ2-5,CASSSTTDSGTQYF,TGTGCCAGCAGCTCAACCACCGACAGTGGGACCCAGTACTTC
TRBV19,.,.,TRBJ2-1,CASSIGGSFNEQFF,TGTGCCAGTAGTATTGGGGGCAGTTTCAATGAGCAGTTCTTC
TRBV27,.,.,TRBJ2-3,CASSLTRGAQYF,TGTGCCAGCAGTTTAACAAGAGGAGCGCAGTATTTT
TRBV30,TRBD1,.,TRBJ1-3,CAWSVTGSSGNTIYF,TGTGCCTGGAGCGTGACAGGGAGCTCTGGAAACACCATATATTTT
TRBV30,.,.,TRBJ1-4,CAWSTGIAKLFF,TGTGCCTGGAGTACAGGTATCGCAAAACTGTTTTTT
TRBV6-5,TRBD1,.,TRBJ2-7,CASSLGQGVHEQYF,TGTGCCAGCAGTTTGGGACAGGGTGTACACGAGCAGTACTTC
TRBV7-2,.,.,TRBJ2-3,CASSPLRGYGTDTQYF,TGTGCCAGCAGCCCCCTTAGGGGGTATGGGACAGATACGCAGTATTTT
TRBV11-2,TRBD1,.,TRBJ2-7,CASSLGTGGGGEQYF,TGTGCCAGCAGCTTAGGGACAGGGGGCGGCGGCGAGCAGTACTTC
TRBV19,.,.,TRBJ2-2,CASSIDPPGGLAGELFF,TGTGCCAGTAGTATAGATCCACCTGGCGGCTTGGCCGGGGAGCTGTTTTTT
TRBV19,.,.,TRBJ1-6,CASSLQGGPLHF,TGTGCCAGTAGTCTTCAGGGAGGACCCCTCCACTTT
TRBV28,.,.,TRBJ1-2,CAVQDSSYGYTF,TGTGCCGTACAGGACAGCTCGTATGGCTACACCTTC
TRBV7-3,TRBD2,.,TRBJ2-1,CASSLKRGGVDEQFF,TGTGCCAGCAGCTTAAAAAGGGGAGGGGTCGATGAGCAGTTCTTC
TRBV7-9,.,.,TRBJ1-5,CASSPDSLAQPQHF,TGTGCCAGCAGTCCGGACAGCCTCGCTCAGCCCCAGCATTTT
TRBV2,.,.,TRBJ1-4,CASSDEESSTVATNEKLFF,TGTGCCAGCAGTGATGAGGAATCCTCTACTGTTGCAACTAATGAAAAACTGTTTTTT
TRBV18,.,.,TRBJ1-6,CASSAVGRVNSPLHF,TGTGCCAGCTCAGCGGTCGGCAGGGTGAATTCACCCCTCCACTTT
TRBV10-3,TRBD2,.,TRBJ2-7,CAISESTSGSGEQYF,TGTGCCATCAGTGAGTCGACTAGCGGGAGCGGGGAGCAGTACTTC
TRBV3-1/TRBV3-2,TRBD1,.,TRBJ1-1,CASSSDRDTEAFF,TGTGCCAGCAGCTCAGACAGGGACACTGAAGCTTTCTTT
TRBV13,.,.,TRBJ1-1,CASSSGPGGTEAFF,TGTGCCAGCAGCTCGGGGCCGGGGGGCACTGAAGCTTTCTTT
TRBV4-1,.,.,TRBJ2-1,CASSQPAESSYNEQFF,TGCGCCAGCAGCCAACCAGCGGAGAGCTCCTACAATGAGCAGTTCTTC
TRBV12-3/TRBV12-4,TRBD2,.,TRBJ2-1,CATRLAGSNEQFF,TGTGCCACTCGACTAGCGGGGTCCAATGAGCAGTTCTTC
TRBV2,.,once,TRBJ1-4,CASTDLGGSTNEKLFF,TGTGCCAGCACCGACCTTGGAGGGTCAACTAATGAAAAACTGTTTTTT
TRBV7-9,TRBD2,.,TRBJ2-1,CASSLGLAAYNEQFF,TGTGCCAGCAGCTTAGGGCTAGCGGCCTACAATGAGCAGTTCTTC
TRBV27,.,.,TRBJ2-2,CASSLFPPGRRLRDTGELFF,TGTGCCAGCAGTTTGTTTCCCCCGGGGAGGAGGTTGAGGGACACCGGGGAGCTGTTTTTT
TRBV7-9,TRBD2,few,TRBJ2-2,CASSPRRGEYTGELFF,TGTGCCAGCAGCCCGAGACGGGGGGAATACACCGGGGAGCTGTTTTTT
TRBV6-5,TRBD1,.,TRBJ1-1,CASSTNDRANTEAFF,TGTGCCAGCAGTACAAACGACAGGGCGAACACTGAAGCTTTCTTT
TRBV7-6,.,.,TRBJ2-1,CASSLPTTSGNEQFF,TGTGCCAGCAGCTTACCCACAACCTCGGGCAATGAGCAGTTCTTC
TRBV5-4,.,.,TRBJ2-3,CASSSRGAGGTDTQYF,TGTGCCAGCAGCTCCAGGGGGGCGGGGGGAACGGATACGCAGTATTTT
TRBV7-9,.,.,TRBJ1-2,CASSFDSSGYTF,TGTGCCAGCAGCTTTGACAGCAGTGGCTACACCTTC
TRBV30,.,.,TRBJ1-1,CAWSESLNTEAFF,TGTGCCTGGAGCGAGTCCTTGAACACTGAAGCTTTCTTT
TRBV2,.,.,TRBJ1-6,CASTMGSSPLHF,TGTGCCAGCACCATGGGGAGTTCACCCCTCCACTTT
TRBV28,.,.,TRBJ1-5,CASRGSNQPQHF,TGTGCCAGTCGGGGTAGCAATCAGCCCCAGCATTTT
TRBV19,.,.,TRBJ2-2,CASSYLPRQAQDGELFF,TGTGCCAGTAGTTATCTTCCCCGACAGGCCCAGGATGGGGAGCTGTTTTTT
TRBV7-9,.,few,TRBJ2-1,CASSRRQTGASYNEQFF,TGTGCCAGCAGCCGAAGACAGACAGGTGCCTCCTACAATGAGCAGTTCTTC
TRBV5-6,.,once,TRBJ2-7,CASSRRRRDYEQYF,TGTGCCAGCAGCCGTCGCCGGAGGGACTACGAGCAGTACTTC